This TCR beta chain was obtained from a study of blood T cell repertoires in COVID-19. Whole-study context: Collection of acute and convalescent COVID-19 samples took place in the United States, Italy and Spain. T cells, B-cell-depleted T cells, or PBMCs supplied cDNA or gDNA.

Germline lookup yields CDR1 LGHDT and CDR2 YNNKEL (reference sequence). V dropped 2 bases and J dropped 7; count of bases not matched to a gene: 11. The CDR3 has 17 amino acids. Source study methods: Researchers report that nucleated cell counts were estimated from reference gene primer amplification. Libraries were prepared by immunoSEQ multiplex PCR; TCRdb keeps only in-frame clonotypes and omits some of them. V, J and clone size were drawn from that table, and D and trimming were deduced from the DNA. The sample has 400,000 or so clones; around 91% are singletons. Seattle patient enrollment occurred during active infection, with longitudinal follow-up thereafter.

This receptor was taken from a woman in her forties with COVID-19, enrolled during active disease. This chain uses TRBV3-1 (or the pseudogene TRBV3-2) with TRBJ2-3; 11 nucleotides align to TRBD1. The sample comprised peripheral blood. CDR3 bases: TGTGCCAGCAGCCAATGGGCGGGACAGGGGGATTCGAATACGCAGTATTTT. Residues: CASSQWAGQGDSNTQYF.